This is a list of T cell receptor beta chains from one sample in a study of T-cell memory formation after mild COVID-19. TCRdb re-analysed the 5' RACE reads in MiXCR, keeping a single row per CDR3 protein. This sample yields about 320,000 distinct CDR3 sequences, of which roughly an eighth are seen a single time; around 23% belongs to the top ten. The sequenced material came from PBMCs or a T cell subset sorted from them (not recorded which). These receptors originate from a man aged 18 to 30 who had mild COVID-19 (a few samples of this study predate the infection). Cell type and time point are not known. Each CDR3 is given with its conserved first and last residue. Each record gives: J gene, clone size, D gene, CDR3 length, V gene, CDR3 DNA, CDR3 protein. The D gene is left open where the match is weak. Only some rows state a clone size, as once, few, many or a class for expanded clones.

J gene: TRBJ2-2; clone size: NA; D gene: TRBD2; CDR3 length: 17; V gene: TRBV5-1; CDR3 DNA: TGCGCCAGCAGCTTGGCTTCTAGCGGGACCTACACCGGGGAGCTGTTTTTT; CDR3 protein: CASSLASSGTYTGELFF
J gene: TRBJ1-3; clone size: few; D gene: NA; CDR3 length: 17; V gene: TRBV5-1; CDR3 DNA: TGCGCCAGCAGCTCGGGACTCCGGACCCTCTCTGGAAACACCATATATTTT; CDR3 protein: CASSSGLRTLSGNTIYF
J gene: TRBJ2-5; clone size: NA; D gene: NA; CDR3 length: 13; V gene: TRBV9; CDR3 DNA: TGTGCCAGCAGCCCGGGGTGGGGAGAGACCCAGTACTTC; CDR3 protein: CASSPGWGETQYF
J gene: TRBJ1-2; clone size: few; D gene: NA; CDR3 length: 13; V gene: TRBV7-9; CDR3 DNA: TGTGCCAGCAGCCCTGACAGGTTCTATGGCTACACCTTC; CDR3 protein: CASSPDRFYGYTF
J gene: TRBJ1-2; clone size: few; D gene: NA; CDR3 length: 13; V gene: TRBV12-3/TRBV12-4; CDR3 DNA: TGTGCCAGCGGCGGATCCGGATACTATGGCTACACCTTC; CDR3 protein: CASGGSGYYGYTF
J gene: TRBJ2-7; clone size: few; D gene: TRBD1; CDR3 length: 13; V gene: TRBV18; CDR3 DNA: TGTGCCAGCTCAGGGACAGGAGCCTACGAGCAGTACTTC; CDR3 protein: CASSGTGAYEQYF
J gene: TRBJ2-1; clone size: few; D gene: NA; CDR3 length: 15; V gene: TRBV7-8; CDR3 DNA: TGTGCCAGCAGCTTAGGGAGGGTTGTCAACAATGAGCAGTTCTTC; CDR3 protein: CASSLGRVVNNEQFF
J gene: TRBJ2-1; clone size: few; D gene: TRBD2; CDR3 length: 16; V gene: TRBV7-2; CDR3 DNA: TGTGCCAGCAGCTTAGGCGTAGCGGGGGGGCTGAATGAGCAGTTCTTC; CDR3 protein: CASSLGVAGGLNEQFF
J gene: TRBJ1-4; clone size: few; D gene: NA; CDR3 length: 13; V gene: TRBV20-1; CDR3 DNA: TGCAGTGCCACGGGACACAACAATGAAAAACTGTTTTTT; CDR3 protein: CSATGHNNEKLFF
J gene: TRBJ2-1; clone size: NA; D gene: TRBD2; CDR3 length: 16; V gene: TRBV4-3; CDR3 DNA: TGCGCCAGCAGCCCCGGACCCGGGACTAGCGGGGACGAGCAGTTCTTC; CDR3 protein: CASSPGPGTSGDEQFF
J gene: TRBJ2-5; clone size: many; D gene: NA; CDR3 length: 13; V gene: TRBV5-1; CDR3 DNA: TGCGCCAGCTCCCCGTTGGGGAGAGAGACCCAGTACTTC; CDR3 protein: CASSPLGRETQYF
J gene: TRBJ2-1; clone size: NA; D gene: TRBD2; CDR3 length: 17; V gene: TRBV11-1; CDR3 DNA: TGTGCCAGCAGCCCATCTGTCCTAGCGGGGGGTCACAATGAGCAGTTCTTC; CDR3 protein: CASSPSVLAGGHNEQFF
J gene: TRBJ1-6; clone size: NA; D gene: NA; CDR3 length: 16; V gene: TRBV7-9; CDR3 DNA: TGTGCCAGCAGCTCCCCCCCGGGGGCGCAGGACTCACCCCTCCACTTT; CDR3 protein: CASSSPPGAQDSPLHF
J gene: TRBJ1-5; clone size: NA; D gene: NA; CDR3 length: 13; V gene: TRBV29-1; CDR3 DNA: TGCAGCGTCAGCGGGGGGGCAGATCAGCCCCAGCATTTT; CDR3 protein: CSVSGGADQPQHF
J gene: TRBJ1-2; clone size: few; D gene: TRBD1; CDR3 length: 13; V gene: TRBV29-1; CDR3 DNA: TGCAGCGCCCGGGACAGGGGAGACTATGGCTACACCTTC; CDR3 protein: CSARDRGDYGYTF
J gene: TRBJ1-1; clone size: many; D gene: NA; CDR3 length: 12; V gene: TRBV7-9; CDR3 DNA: TGTGCCAGCAGCTTAGGGACTAGTGAAGCTTTCTTT; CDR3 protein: CASSLGTSEAFF
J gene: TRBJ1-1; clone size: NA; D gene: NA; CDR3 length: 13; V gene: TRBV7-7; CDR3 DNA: TGTGCTAGCAGCTTCGATGTGAACACTGAAGCTTTCTTT; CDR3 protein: CASSFDVNTEAFF
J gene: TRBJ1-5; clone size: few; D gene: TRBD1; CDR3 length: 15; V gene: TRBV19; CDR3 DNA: TGTGCCAGTAGTGCCCGGACAGGGTATAATCAGCCCCAGCATTTT; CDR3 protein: CASSARTGYNQPQHF
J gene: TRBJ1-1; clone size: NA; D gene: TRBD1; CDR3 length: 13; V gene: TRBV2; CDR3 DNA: TGTGCCAGCGAAACAGGGGTTAGTCTTCGTACTTTCTTT; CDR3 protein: CASETGVSLRTFF
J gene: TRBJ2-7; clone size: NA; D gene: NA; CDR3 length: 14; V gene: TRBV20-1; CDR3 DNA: TGCAGTGCTAGACCAGGGAGAGCCTCCTACGAGCAGTACTTC; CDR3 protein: CSARPGRASYEQYF
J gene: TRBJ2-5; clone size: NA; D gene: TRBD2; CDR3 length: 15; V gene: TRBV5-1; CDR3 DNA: TGCGCCAGCAGCTTCTCCGGGACTATCCAAGAGACCCAGTACTTC; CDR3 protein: CASSFSGTIQETQYF
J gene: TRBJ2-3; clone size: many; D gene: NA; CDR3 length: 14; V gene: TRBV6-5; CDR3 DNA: TGTGCCAGCAGTTACTCGGCTAGCACAGATACGCAGTATTTT; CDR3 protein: CASSYSASTDTQYF
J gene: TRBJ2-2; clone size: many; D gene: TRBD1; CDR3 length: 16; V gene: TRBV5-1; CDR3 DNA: TGCGCCAGCAGCACCTCCGGGACAGGGCGCACCGGGGAGCTGTTTTTT; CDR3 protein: CASSTSGTGRTGELFF
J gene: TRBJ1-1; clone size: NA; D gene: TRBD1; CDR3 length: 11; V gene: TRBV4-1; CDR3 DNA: TGCGCCAGCAGCTACAGGGGTCTAGCTTTCTTT; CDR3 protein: CASSYRGLAFF
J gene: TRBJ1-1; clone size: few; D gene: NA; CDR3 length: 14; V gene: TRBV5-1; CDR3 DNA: TGCGCCAGCAGCTCGCAACCGGGGAACACTGAAGCTTTCTTT; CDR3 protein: CASSSQPGNTEAFF
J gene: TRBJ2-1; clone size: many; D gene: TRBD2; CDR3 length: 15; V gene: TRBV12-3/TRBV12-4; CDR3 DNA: TGTGCCAGCAGTTTGACACTAGCGAGGATGAATGAGCAGTTCTTC; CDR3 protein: CASSLTLARMNEQFF
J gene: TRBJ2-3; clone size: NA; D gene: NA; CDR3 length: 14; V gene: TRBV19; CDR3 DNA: TGTGCCAGTAGTCCCTTACAGAGGGTGGATACGCAGTATTTT; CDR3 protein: CASSPLQRVDTQYF
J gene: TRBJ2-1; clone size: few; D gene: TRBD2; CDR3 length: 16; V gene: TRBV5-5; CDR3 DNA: TGTGCCAGCAGCCTGACTAGCGGGGGATACTACAATGAGCAGTTCTTC; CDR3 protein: CASSLTSGGYYNEQFF
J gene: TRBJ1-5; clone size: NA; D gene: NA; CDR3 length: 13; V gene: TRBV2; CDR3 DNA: TGTGCCAGCAGTGGACTATTCTCCCAGCCCCAGCATTTT; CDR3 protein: CASSGLFSQPQHF
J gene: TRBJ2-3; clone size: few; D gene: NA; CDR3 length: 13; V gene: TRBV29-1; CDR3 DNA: TGCAGCGGCCACAGGGCCGCCACAGATACGCAGTATTTT; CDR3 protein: CSGHRAATDTQYF
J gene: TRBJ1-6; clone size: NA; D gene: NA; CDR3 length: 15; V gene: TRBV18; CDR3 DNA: TGTGCCAGCTCACCGGGACCGGCACAAAATTCACCCCTCCACTTT; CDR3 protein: CASSPGPAQNSPLHF
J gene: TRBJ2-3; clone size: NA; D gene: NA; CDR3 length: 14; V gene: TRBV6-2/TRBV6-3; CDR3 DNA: TGTGCCAGCAGTCCCACCCTCTTGGGGAATACGCAGTATTTT; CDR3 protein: CASSPTLLGNTQYF
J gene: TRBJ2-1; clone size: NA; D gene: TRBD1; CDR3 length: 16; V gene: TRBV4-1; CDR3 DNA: TGCGCCAGCAGCCATGGGACAGGGGACCCCTACAATGAGCAGTTCTTC; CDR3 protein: CASSHGTGDPYNEQFF
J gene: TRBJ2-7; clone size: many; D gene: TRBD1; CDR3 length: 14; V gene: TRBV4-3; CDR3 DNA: TGCGCCAGCAGCCAGGACAGGGGGGAATACGAGCAGTACTTC; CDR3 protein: CASSQDRGEYEQYF
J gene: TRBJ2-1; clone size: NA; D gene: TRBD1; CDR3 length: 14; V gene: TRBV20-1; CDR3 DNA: TGCAGTGCTTGGACAGGCAGCTCCTACAATGAGCAGTTCTTC; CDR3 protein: CSAWTGSSYNEQFF
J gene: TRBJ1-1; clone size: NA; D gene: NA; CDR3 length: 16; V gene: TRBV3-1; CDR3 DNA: TGTGCCAGCAGCCAAATTGCTGGTGGTCCGAACACTGAAGCTTTCTTT; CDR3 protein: CASSQIAGGPNTEAFF
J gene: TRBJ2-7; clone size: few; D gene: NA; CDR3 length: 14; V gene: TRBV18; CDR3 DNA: TGTGCCAGCTCACCACCCGGTGCTCCCTACGAGCAGTACTTC; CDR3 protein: CASSPPGAPYEQYF
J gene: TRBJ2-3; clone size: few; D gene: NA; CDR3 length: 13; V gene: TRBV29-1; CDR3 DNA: TGCAGCGGTCTAGGGGGGGACACAGATACGCAGTATTTT; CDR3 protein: CSGLGGDTDTQYF
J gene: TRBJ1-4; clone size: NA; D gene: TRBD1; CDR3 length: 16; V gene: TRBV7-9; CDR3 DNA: TGTGCCAGCAGCATAGAACAGGGGTCAACTAATGAAAAACTGTTTTTT; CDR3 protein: CASSIEQGSTNEKLFF
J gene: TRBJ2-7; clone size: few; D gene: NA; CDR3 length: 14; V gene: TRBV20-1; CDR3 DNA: TGCAGTGCCAAAACCATGAACCCCACCTACGAGCAGTACTTC; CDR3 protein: CSAKTMNPTYEQYF
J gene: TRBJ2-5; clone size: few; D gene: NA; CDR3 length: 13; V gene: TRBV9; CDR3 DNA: TGTGCCAGCAGCACCGACAGCCTCGGGACCCAGTACTTC; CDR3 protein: CASSTDSLGTQYF
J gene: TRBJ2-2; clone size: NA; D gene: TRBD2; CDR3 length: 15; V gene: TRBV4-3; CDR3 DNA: TGCGCCAGCAGCCGGCAGACTAGCATCACCGGGGAGCTGTTTTTT; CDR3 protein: CASSRQTSITGELFF
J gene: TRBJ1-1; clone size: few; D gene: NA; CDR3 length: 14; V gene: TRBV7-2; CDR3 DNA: TGTGCCAGCAGCCAAAGTCCCCTTCAATGGGAAGCTTTCTTT; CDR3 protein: CASSQSPLQWEAFF
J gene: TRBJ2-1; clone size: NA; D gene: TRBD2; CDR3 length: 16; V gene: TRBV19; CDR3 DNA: TGTGCCAGTAGTATAGGGACTAGCGGGGGCCCGACCGAGCAGTTCTTC; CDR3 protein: CASSIGTSGGPTEQFF
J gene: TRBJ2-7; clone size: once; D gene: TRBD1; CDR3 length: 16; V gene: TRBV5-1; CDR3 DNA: TGCGCCAGCAGCTTAGATACCGGGACAGCGCAATACGAGCAGTACTTC; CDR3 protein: CASSLDTGTAQYEQYF
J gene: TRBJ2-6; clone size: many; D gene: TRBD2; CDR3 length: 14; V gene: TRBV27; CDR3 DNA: TGTGCCAGCCGGGGGGTGTCTGGGGCCAACGTCCTGACTTTC; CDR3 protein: CASRGVSGANVLTF
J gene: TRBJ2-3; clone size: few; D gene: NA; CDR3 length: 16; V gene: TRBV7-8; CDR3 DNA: TGTGCCAGCAGCTTAGCGGGGAAGGGAATCACAGATACGCAGTATTTT; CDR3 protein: CASSLAGKGITDTQYF